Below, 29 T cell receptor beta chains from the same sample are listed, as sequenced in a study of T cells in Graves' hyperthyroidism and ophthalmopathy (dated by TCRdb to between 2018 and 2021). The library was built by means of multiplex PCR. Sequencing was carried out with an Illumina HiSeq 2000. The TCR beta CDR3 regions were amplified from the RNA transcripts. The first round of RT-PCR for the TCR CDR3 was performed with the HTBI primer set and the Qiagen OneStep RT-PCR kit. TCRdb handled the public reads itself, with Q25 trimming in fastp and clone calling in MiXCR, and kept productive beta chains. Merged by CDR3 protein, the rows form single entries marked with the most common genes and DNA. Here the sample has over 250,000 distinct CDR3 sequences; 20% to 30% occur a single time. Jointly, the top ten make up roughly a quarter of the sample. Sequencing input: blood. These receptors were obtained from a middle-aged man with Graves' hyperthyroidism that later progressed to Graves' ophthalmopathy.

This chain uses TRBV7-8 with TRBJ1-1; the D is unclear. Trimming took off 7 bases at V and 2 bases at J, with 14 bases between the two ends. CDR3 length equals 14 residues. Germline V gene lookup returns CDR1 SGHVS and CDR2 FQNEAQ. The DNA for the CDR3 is TGTGCCAGCACTACTGGACGGGGAAACACTGAAGCTTTCTTT. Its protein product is CASTTGRGNTEAFF.

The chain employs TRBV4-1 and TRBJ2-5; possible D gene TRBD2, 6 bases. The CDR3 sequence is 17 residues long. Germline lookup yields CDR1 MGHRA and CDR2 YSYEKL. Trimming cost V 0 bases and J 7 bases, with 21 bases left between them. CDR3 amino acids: CASSQDKGTRDFMTQYF. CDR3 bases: TGCGCCAGCAGCCAAGATAAGGGGACTCGGGACTTTATGACCCAGTACTTC.

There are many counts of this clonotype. CDR3 in DNA: TGTGCCAGCAGCCCACAGCCAACCTCCTACGAGCAGTACTTC. This encodes CASSPQPTSYEQYF. The chain has TRBV7-3 and TRBJ2-7; no firm D call. CDR3 length: 14 amino acids. V was clipped by 5 bases and J by 0 bases, with 11 bases between them. The germline V gene has CDR1 SGHTA and CDR2 FQGTGA.

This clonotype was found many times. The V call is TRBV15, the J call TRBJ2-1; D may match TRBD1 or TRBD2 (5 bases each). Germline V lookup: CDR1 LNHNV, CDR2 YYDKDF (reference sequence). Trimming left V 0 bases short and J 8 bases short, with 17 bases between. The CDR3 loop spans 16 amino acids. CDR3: CATSRDFGTGFDEQFF. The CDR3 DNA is TGTGCCACCAGCAGAGATTTCGGGACCGGTTTCGATGAGCAGTTCTTC. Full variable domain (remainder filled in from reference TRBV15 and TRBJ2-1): DAMVIQNPRYQVTQFGKPVTLSCSQTLNHNVMYWYQQKSSQAPKLLFHYYDKDFNNEADTPDNFQSRRPNTSFCFLDIRSPGLGDTAMYLCATSRDFGTGFDEQFFGPGTRLTVL.

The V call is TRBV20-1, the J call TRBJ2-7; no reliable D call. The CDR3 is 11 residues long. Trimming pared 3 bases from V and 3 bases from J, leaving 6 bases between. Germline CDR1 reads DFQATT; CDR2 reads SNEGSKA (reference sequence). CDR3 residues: CSASVGYEQYF. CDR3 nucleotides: TGCAGTGCTAGTGTGGGCTACGAGCAGTACTTC.

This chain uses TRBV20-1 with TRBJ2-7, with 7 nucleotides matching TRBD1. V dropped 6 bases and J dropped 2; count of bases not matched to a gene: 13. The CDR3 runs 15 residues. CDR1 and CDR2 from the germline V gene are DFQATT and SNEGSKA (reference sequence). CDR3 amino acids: CSALHPDRPTYEQYF. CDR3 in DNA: TGCAGTGCCCTTCATCCGGACAGGCCAACCTACGAGCAGTACTTC.

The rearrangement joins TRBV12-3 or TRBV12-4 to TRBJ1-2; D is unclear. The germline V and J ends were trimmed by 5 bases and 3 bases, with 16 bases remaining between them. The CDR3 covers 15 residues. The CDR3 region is CASSGRRGWDYGYTF. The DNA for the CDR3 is TGTGCCAGCAGTGGTAGACGCGGTTGGGACTATGGCTACACCTTC.

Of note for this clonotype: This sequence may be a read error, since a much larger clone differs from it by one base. The CDR3 here is CANSSLGVPGNTIYF. The CDR3 region has the DNA TGTGCCAACAGCTCATTAGGGGTTCCTGGAAACACCATATATTTT. This chain uses TRBV9 with TRBJ1-3, with D perhaps TRBD1 (5 bases). The CDR3 contains 15 residues. Germline V gene lookup returns CDR1 SGDLS and CDR2 YYNGEE.

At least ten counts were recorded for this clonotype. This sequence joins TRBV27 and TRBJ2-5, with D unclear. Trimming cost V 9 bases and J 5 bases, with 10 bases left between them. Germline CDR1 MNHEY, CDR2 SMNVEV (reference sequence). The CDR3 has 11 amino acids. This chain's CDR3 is CASRVGETQYF. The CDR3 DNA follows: TGTGCCAGTAGGGTCGGGGAGACCCAGTACTTC.

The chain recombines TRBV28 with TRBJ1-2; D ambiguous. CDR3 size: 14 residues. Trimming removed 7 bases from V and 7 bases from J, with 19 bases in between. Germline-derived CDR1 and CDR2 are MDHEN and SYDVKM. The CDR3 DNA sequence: TGTGCCAGCACCGTTAGCTGGGATCTCCCTGGCTACACCTTC. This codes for CASTVSWDLPGYTF.

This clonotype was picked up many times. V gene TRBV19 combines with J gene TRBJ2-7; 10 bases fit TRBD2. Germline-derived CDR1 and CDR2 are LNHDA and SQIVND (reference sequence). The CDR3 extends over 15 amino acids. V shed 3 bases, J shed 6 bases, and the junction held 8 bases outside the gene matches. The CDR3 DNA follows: TGTGCCAGTAGTATGATTGCTAGCGGGAGCCGCGAGCAGTACTTC. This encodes CASSMIASGSREQYF.

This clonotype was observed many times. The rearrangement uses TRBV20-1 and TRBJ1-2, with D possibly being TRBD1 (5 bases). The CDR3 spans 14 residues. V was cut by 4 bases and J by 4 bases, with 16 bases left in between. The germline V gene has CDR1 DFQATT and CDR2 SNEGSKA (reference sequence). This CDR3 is CSATAAGDRYGYTF. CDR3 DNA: TGCAGTGCTACCGCCGCCGGGGACCGCTATGGCTACACCTTC.

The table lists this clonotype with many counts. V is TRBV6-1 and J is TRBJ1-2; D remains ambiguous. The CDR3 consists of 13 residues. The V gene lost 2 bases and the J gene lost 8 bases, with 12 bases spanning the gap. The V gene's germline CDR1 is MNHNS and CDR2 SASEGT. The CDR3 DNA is TGTGCCAGCAGTGAATCGGTCCGGCGGGGCTACACCTTC. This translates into CASSESVRRGYTF.

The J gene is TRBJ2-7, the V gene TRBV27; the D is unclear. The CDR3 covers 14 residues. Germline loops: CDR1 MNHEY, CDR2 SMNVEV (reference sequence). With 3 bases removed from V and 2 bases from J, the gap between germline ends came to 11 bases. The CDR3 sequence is CASSFGRSTYEQYF. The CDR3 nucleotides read TGTGCCAGCAGTTTTGGCAGATCGACCTACGAGCAGTACTTC.

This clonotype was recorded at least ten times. CDR3: CASSVDRINTEAFF. Here the CDR3 DNA reads TGTGCCAGCAGCGTAGACAGGATCAACACTGAAGCTTTCTTT. V gene TRBV9 combines with J gene TRBJ1-1; possibly TRBD1 for D (5 bases). Trimming shortened V by 0 bases and J by 2 bases, and 8 bases separated the two germline ends. CDR1 is SGDLS, CDR2 YYNGEE, per germline. The CDR3 is 14 amino acids.

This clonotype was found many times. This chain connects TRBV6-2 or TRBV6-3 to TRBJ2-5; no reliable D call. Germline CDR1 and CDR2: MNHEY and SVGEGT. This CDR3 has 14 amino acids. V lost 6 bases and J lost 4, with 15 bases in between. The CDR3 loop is CASSPRALRETQYF. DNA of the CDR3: TGTGCCAGCAGCCCCCGAGCCCTAAGAGAGACCCAGTACTTC.

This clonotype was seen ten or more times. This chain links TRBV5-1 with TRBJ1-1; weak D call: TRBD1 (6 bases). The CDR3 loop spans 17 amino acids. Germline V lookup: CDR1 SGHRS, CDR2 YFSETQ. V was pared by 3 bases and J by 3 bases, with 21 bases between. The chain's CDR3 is CASSWGAGGARDTEAFF. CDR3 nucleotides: TGCGCCAGCAGCTGGGGGGCTGGGGGCGCACGGGACACTGAAGCTTTCTTT.

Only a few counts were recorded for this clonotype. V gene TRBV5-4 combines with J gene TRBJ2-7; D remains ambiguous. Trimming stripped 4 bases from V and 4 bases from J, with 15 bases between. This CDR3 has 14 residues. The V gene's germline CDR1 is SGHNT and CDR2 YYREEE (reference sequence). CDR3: CASSPGPKSYEQYF. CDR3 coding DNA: TGTGCCAGCAGCCCCGGGCCAAAGAGTTACGAGCAGTACTTC.

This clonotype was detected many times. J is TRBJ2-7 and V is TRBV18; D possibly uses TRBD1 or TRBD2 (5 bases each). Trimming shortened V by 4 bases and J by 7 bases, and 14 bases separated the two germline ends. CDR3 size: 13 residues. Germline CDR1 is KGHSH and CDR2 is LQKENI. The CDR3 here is CASSHRDPWEQYF. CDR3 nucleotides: TGTGCCAGCTCACACCGGGACCCCTGGGAGCAGTACTTC.

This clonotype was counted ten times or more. The CDR3 loop reads CASSIPTGANTEAFF. The CDR3, as DNA: TGTGCCAGTAGTATACCGACAGGGGCGAACACTGAAGCTTTCTTT. The rearrangement links TRBV19 to TRBJ1-1; 8 nucleotides line up with TRBD1. V lost 2 bases to trimming and J lost 1 base; unmatched junction nucleotides: 3. This CDR3 is built from 15 residues. Germline values: CDR1 LNHDA, CDR2 SQIVND (reference sequence). Looking up the rest from reference TRBV19 and TRBJ1-1 gives the full variable domain: DGGITQSPKYLFRKEGQNVTLSCEQNLNHDAMYWYRQDPGQGLRLIYYSQIVNDFQKGDIAEGYSVSREKKESFPLTVTSAQKNPTAFYLCASSIPTGANTEAFFGQGTRLTVV.

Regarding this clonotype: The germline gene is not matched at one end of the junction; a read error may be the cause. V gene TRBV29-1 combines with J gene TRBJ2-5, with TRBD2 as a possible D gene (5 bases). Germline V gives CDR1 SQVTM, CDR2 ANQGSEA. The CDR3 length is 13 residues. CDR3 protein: CSVGERPREAQYF. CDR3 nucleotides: TGCAGCGTTGGGGAGCGGCCAAGAGAGGCCCAGTACTTC.

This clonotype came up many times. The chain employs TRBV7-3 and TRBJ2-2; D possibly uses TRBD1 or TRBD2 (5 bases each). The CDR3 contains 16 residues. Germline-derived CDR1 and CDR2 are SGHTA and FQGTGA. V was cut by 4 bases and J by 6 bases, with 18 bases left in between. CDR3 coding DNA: TGTGCCAGCAGCTCCGCCGGGTCAGGGAGATCCGGGGAGCTGTTTTTT. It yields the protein CASSSAGSGRSGELFF.

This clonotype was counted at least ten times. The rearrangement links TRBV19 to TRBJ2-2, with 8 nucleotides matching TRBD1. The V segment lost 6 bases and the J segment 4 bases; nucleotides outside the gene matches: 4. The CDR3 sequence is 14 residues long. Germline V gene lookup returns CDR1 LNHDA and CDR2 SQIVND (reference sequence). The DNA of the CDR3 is TGTGCCAGTAGCCCGACAGGGGTCACCGGGGAGCTGTTTTTT. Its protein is CASSPTGVTGELFF.

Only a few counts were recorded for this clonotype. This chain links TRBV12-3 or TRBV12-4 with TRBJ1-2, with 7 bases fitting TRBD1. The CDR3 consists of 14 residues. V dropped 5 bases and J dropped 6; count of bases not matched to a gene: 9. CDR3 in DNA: TGTGCCAGCAGTCACGGGACAGAAGGGCATGGCTACACCTTC. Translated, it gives CASSHGTEGHGYTF.

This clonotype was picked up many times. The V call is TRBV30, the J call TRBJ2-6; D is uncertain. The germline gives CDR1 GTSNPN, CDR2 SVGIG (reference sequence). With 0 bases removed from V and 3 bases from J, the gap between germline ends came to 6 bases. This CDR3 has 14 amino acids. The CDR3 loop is CAWSVGGGANVLTF. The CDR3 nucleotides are TGTGCCTGGAGTGTAGGCGGTGGGGCCAACGTCCTGACTTTC.

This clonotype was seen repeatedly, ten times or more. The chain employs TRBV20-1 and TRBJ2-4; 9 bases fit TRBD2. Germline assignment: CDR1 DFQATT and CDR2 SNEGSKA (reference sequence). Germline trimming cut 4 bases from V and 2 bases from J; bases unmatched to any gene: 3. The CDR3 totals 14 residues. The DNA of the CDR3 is TGCAGTGCTACCGCGGGAGGGCCCAAAAACATTCAGTACTTC. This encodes CSATAGGPKNIQYF.

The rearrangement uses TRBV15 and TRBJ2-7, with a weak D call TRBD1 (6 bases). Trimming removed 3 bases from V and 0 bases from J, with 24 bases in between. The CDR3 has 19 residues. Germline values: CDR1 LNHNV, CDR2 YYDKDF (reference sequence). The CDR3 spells CATSSMGQGSQASSYEQYF. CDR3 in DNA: TGTGCCACCAGCAGTATGGGGCAGGGGAGTCAAGCGAGCTCCTACGAGCAGTACTTC.

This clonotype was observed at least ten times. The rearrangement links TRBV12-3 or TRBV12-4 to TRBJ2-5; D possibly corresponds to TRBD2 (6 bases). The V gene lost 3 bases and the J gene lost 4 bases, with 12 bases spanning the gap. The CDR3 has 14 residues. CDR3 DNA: TGTGCCAGCAGTTTGTACGGGAGTGTAGAGACCCAGTACTTC. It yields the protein CASSLYGSVETQYF.

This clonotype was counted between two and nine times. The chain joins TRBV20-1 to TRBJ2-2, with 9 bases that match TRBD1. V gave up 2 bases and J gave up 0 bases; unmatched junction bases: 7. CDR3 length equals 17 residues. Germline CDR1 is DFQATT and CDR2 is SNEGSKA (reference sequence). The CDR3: CSARLTGGYSNTGELFF. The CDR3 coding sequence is TGCAGTGCTAGATTAACAGGGGGCTATTCGAACACCGGGGAGCTGTTTTTT.